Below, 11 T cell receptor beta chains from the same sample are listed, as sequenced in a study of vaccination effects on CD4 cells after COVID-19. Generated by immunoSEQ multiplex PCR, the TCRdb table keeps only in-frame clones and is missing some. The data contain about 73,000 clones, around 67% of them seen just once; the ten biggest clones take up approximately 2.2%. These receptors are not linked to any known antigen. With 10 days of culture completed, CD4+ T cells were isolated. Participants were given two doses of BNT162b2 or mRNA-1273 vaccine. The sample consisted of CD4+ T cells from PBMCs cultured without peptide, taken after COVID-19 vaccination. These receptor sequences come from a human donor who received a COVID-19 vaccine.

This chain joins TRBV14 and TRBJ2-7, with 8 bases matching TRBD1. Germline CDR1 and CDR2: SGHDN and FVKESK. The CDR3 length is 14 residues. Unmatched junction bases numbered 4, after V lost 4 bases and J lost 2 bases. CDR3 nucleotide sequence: TGTGCCAGCAGCCCGGTGGACAGGGCCTACGAGCAGTACGTC. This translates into CASSPVDRAYEQYV.

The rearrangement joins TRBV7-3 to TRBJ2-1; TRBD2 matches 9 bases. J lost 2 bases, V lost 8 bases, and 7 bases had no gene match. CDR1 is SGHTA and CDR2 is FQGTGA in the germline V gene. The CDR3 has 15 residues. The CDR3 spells CASRRTSDTYNEQFF. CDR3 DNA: TGTGCCAGCCGCAGGACTAGCGATACCTACAATGAGCAGTTCTTC.

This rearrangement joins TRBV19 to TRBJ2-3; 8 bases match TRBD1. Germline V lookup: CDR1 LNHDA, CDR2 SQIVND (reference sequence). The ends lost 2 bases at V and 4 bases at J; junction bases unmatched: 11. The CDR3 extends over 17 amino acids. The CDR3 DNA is TGTGCCAGTAGTATACACCTCATGGACAGGGTTGCAGATACGCAGTATTTT. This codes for CASSIHLMDRVADTQYF.

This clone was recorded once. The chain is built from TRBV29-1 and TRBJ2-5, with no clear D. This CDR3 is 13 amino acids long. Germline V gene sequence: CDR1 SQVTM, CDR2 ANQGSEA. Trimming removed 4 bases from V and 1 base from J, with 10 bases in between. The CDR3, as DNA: TGCAGCGTTGCTTCGGGCCGCCAAGAGACCCAGTACTTC. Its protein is CSVASGRQETQYF.

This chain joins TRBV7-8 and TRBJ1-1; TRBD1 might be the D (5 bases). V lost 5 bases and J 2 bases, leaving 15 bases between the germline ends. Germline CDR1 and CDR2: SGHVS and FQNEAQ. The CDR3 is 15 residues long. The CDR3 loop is CASSPLGGANTEAFF. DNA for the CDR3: TGTGCCAGCAGCCCCCTTGGAGGGGCCAACACTGAAGCTTTCTTT. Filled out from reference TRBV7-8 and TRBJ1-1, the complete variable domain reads GAGVSQSPRYKVAKRGQDVALRCDPISGHVSLFWYQQALGQGPEFLTYFQNEAQLDKSGLPSDRFFAERPEGSVSTLKIQRTQQEDSAVYLCASSPLGGANTEAFFGQGTRLTVV.

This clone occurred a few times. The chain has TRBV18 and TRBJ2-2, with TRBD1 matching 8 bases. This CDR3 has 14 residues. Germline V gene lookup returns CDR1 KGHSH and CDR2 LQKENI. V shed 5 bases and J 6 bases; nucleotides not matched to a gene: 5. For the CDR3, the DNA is TGTGCCAGCTCAGGACAGGGATTCGCCGGGGAGCTGTTTTTT. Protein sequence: CASSGQGFAGELFF.

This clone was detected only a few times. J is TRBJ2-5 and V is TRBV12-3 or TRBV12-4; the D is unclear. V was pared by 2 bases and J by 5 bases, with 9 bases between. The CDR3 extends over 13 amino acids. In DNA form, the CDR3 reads TGTGCCAGCAGTTTATGGCAGAAGGAGACCCAGTACTTC. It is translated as CASSLWQKETQYF.

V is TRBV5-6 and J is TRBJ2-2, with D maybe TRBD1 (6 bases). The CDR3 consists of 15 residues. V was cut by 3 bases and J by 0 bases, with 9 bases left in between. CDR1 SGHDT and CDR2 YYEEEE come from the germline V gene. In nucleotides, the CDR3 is TGTGCCAGCAGCTCCCGGACAGCGAACACCGGGGAGCTGTTTTTT. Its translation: CASSSRTANTGELFF.

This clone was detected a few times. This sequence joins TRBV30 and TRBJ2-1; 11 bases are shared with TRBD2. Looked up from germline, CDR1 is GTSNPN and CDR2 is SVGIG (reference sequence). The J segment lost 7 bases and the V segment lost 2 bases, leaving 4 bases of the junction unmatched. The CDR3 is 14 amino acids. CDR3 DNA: TGTGCCTGGAGTATAGCGGGGGGGAAAAATGAGCAGTTCTTC. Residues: CAWSIAGGKNEQFF.

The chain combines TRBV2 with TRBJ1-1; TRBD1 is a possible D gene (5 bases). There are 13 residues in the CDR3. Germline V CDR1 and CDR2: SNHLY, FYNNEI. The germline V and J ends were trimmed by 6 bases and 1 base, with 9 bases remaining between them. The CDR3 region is CASRAGQNTEAFF. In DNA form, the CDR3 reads TGTGCCAGCAGAGCCGGACAGAACACTGAAGCTTTCTTT.

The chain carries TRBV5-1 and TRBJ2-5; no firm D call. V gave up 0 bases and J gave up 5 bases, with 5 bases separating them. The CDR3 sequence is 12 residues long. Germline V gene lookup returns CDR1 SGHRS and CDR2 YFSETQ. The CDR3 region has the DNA TGCGCCAGCAGCTTGGGTTTCGAGACCCAGTACTTC. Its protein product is CASSLGFETQYF. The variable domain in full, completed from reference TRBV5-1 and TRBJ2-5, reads KAGVTQTPRYLIKTRGQQVTLSCSPISGHRSVSWYQQTPGQGLQFLFEYFSETQRNKGNFPGRFSGRQFSNSRSEMNVSTLELGDSALYLCASSLGFETQYFGPGTRLLVL.